This passage covers 8 T cell receptor beta chains from one sample sequenced in a study of read filtering for tumor transcriptome and immune sequencing. Molecular barcoded adaptors covering alpha/delta and beta/gamma chains were used on roughly 370 ng RNA. TCRdb used MiXCR to reprocess the reads, holding one entry per CDR3 protein. The table has approximately 37,000 distinct CDR3 sequences, 12% to 15% seen once; the top ten hold less than 20%. Sequencing was performed on a population of CD138-negative cells sorted from bone marrow. The receptors stem from a donor aged 40 or over with multiple myeloma.

Notes on this clonotype: A much larger clone differs from this one at a single base, so this may be a read error. This chain uses TRBV29-1 with TRBJ2-7; perhaps TRBD1 as D (6 bases). The CDR3 runs 13 residues. With 4 bases removed from V and 9 bases from J, the gap between germline ends came to 19 bases. The germline gives CDR1 SQVTM, CDR2 ANQGSEA. The CDR3 sequence is CSVVQNRAAVQYF. CDR3 in DNA: TGCAGCGTTGTCCAAAACAGGGCGGCCGTGCAGTACTTC.

This clonotype was detected many times. The J gene is TRBJ2-7, the V gene TRBV12-3 or TRBV12-4; no definite D call. This CDR3 is built from 11 residues. Trimming stripped 1 base from V and 5 bases from J, with 3 bases between. This CDR3 is CASSLVHEQYF. CDR3 sequence (DNA): TGTGCCAGCAGTTTAGTCCACGAGCAGTACTTC.

This clonotype was recorded at least ten times. The V gene is TRBV20-1, the J gene TRBJ2-6, with no clear D. V dropped 1 base and J dropped 1 base, with 14 bases sitting between them. The CDR3 is 17 amino acids. CDR1 is DFQATT, CDR2 SNEGSKA, per germline (reference sequence). CDR3 DNA sequence: TGCAGTGCTAGAGTTCCCAACGGGCCTTCTGGGGCCAACGTCCTGACTTTC. Amino acid sequence: CSARVPNGPSGANVLTF.

As concerns this clonotype: One end of the junction does not line up with germline, which may come from a read error. The chain is built from TRBV15 and TRBJ2-7; 9 bases fit TRBD1. CDR1 and CDR2 (germline): LNHNV, YYDKDF (reference sequence). The CDR3 extends over 18 amino acids. The chain's CDR3 is CATSRGTSVGTGTDEQYF. CDR3 nucleotides: TGCGCCACCAGCAGAGGTACTTCCGTCGGGACAGGGACCGACGAGCAGTACTTC.

This clonotype appeared many times. This chain connects TRBV7-2 to TRBJ1-5; weak D call: TRBD1 (6 bases). The CDR3 loop spans 14 amino acids. CDR1 and CDR2 (germline): SGHTA, FQGNSA. Trimming shortened V by 1 base and J by 11 bases, and 15 bases separated the two germline ends. CDR3 in amino acids: CASSLGQTGRAQHF. The CDR3 nucleotides read TGTGCCAGCAGCTTAGGACAAACAGGGAGGGCCCAGCATTTT.

Turning to this clonotype: Possible read error: a much larger clone is one base away. This likely comes from a read error, as the CDR3 has no conserved phenylalanine or tryptophan at its end. The V call is TRBV11-2, the J call TRBJ1-1; D call uncertain. The CDR3 is 13 residues long. Trimming cost V 4 bases and J 4 bases, with 10 bases left between them. In germline, CDR1 is SGHAT, CDR2 FQNNGV. The chain's CDR3 is CASSYSTGTEAFS. The CDR3, as DNA: TGTGCCAGCAGCTACAGTACGGGCACTGAAGCTTTCTCT.

This clonotype was recorded at least ten times. Germline is not matched at one junction end, which may reflect a read error. V and J are TRBV28 and TRBJ1-1; D remains ambiguous. The CDR3 sequence is 12 residues long. CDR1 is MDHEN, CDR2 SYDVKM, per germline. CDR3 residues: CANSPRKLEAFF. The CDR3 bases are TGTGCCAACAGTCCCCGGAAGCTTGAAGCTTTCTTT.

About this clonotype: One end of the junction is discordant with germline, which a read error may explain. The chain combines TRBV4-2 with TRBJ2-1, with D possibly matching TRBD1 (6 bases). Germline lookup yields CDR1 LGHNA and CDR2 YNFKEQ. The CDR3 is 15 amino acids. CDR3 loop: CASSQGRTEGNGQFF. The CDR3 DNA is TGTGCCAGCAGCCAAGGCCGGACAGAAGGCAATGGGCAGTTCTTC.